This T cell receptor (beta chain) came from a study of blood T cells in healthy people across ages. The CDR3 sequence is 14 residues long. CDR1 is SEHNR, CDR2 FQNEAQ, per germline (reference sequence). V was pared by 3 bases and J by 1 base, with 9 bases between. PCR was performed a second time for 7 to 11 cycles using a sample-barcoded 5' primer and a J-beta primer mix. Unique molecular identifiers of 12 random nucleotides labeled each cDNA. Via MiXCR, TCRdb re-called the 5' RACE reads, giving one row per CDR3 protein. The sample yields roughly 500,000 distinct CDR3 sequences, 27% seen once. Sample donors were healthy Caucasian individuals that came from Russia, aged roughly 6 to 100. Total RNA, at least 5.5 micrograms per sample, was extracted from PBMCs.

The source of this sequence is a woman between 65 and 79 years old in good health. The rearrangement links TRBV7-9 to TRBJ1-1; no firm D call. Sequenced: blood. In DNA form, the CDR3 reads TGTGCCAGCAGCTTTTATGGGGAGAACACTGAAGCTTTCTTT. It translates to CASSFYGENTEAFF. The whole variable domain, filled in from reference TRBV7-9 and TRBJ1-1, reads DTGVSQNPRHKITKRGQNVTFRCDPISEHNRLYWYRQTLGQGPEFLTYFQNEAQLEKSRLLSDRFSAERPKGSFSTLEIQRTEQGDSAMYLCASSFYGENTEAFFGQGTRLTVV.